This T cell receptor beta chain was retrieved from a study of technical replicates of blood from several donors. Here immunoSEQ multiplex PCR was the method, and the copy in TCRdb shows in-frame clones only, minus some. The data show about 48,000 clones, 90% to 95% seen once. CDR1 DFQATT and CDR2 SNEGSKA come from the germline V gene (reference sequence). V lost 7 bases and J 6 bases, leaving 8 bases between the germline ends. CDR3 length: 10 amino acids. The chain carries TRBV20-1 and TRBJ2-3; TRBD2 is a possible D gene (6 bases). The receptor was derived from a human donor in good health. Some clones in this sample may be carry-over from other donors' samples. Sequencing was done on a sample of PBMCs. CDR3: CSGGRDTQYF. The CDR3, as DNA: TGCAGTGGTGGGAGGGATACGCAGTATTTT.